The 6 T cell receptor beta chains presented below share a single source sample, sequenced in a study of shared clonotypes between healthy human individuals. Produced via immunoSEQ multiplex PCR; TCRdb's table is partial and in-frame only. The sample shows 2 million to 2.5 million clones, roughly 93% of them seen only once. Sequenced material: naive CD4+ T cells from PBMCs. The sample's subset: CD45RA+ positively selected. The receptors originated from a man between 18 and 35 years old in good health. Some clones in this sample may be carry-over from other donors' samples.

CDR3 residues: CASSWGLVREDTQYF. CDR3 coding DNA: TGCGCCAGCAGCTGGGGACTAGTACGTGAAGATACGCAGTATTTT. V usage is TRBV4-1 and J usage is TRBJ2-3; 8 bases are shared with TRBD2. V shed 5 bases and J 5 bases; nucleotides not matched to a gene: 9. The germline V gene encodes CDR1 MGHRA and CDR2 YSYEKL. CDR3 length: 15 residues.

The genes are TRBV5-1 and TRBJ2-7; tentatively, D is TRBD2 (6 bases). The CDR3 has 14 residues. Germline V gene lookup returns CDR1 SGHRS and CDR2 YFSETQ. Between the trimmed V and J ends, which lost 0 bases and 3 bases, there was a span of 10 bases. The CDR3 sequence: CASSLVLGGYEQYF. CDR3 nucleotide sequence: TGCGCCAGCAGCTTGGTTCTGGGGGGCTACGAGCAGTACTTC. The full variable domain, in which reference TRBV5-1 and TRBJ2-7 provide the parts outside the CDR3, is KAGVTQTPRYLIKTRGQQVTLSCSPISGHRSVSWYQQTPGQGLQFLFEYFSETQRNKGNFPGRFSGRQFSNSRSEMNVSTLELGDSALYLCASSLVLGGYEQYFGPGTRLTVT.

The chain employs TRBV20-1 and TRBJ2-5; no definite D call. The CDR3 length is 10 residues. Germline CDR1 is DFQATT and CDR2 is SNEGSKA (reference sequence). The V gene lost 2 bases and the J gene lost 10 bases, with 8 bases spanning the gap. CDR3 loop: CSARNGDQYF. CDR3 nucleotide sequence: TGCAGTGCTAGAAATGGAGACCAGTACTTC.

The rearrangement uses TRBV7-8 and TRBJ2-7, with 8 bases that match TRBD2. The CDR3 covers 16 residues. V trimming: 5 bases; J trimming: 6 bases; junction bases outside the gene matches: 15. CDR1 is SGHVS, CDR2 FQNEAQ, per germline. CDR3 loop: CASSPARGAGAGEQYF. For the CDR3, the DNA is TGTGCCAGCAGCCCCGCTCGGGGAGCGGGAGCTGGCGAGCAGTACTTC.

The chain uses TRBV30 and TRBJ1-4; 8 bases agree with TRBD1. The CDR3 runs 15 residues. Germline CDR1 GTSNPN, CDR2 SVGIG (reference sequence). V was clipped by 1 base and J by 5 bases; unmatched bases: 6. CDR3 DNA: TGTGCCTGGAGTGAGGGACAGGTCTCCAATGAAAAACTGTTTTTT. It codes for CAWSEGQVSNEKLFF.

V is TRBV10-3 and J is TRBJ1-5, with TRBD1 as a possible D gene (5 bases). The germline gives CDR1 ENHRY, CDR2 SYGVKD. Trimming stripped 6 bases from V and 7 bases from J, with 16 bases between. CDR3 length equals 14 residues. CDR3 sequence (DNA): TGTGCCATCAGAGGGACCGACTTTGGGCAGCCCCAGCATTTT. This sequence encodes CAIRGTDFGQPQHF.